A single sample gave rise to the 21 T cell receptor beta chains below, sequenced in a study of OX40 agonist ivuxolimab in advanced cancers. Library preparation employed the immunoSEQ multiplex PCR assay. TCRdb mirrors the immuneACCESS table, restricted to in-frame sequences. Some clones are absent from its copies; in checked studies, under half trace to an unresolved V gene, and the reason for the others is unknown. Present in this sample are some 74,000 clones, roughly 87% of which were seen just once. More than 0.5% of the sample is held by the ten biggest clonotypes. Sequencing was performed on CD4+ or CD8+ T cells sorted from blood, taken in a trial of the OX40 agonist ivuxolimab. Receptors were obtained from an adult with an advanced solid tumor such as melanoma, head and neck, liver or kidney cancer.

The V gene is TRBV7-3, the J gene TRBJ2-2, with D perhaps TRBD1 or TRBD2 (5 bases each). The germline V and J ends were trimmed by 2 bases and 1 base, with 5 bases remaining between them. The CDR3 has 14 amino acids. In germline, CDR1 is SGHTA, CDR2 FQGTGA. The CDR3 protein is CASSLGGNTGELFF. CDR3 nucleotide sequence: TGTGCCAGCAGCTTAGGGGGGAACACCGGGGAGCTGTTTTTT. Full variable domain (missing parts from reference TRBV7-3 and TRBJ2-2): GAGVSQTPSNKVTEKGKYVELRCDPISGHTALYWYRQSLGQGPEFLIYFQGTGAADDSGLPNDRFFAVRPEGSVSTLKIQRTERGDSAVYLCASSLGGNTGELFFGEGSRLTVL.

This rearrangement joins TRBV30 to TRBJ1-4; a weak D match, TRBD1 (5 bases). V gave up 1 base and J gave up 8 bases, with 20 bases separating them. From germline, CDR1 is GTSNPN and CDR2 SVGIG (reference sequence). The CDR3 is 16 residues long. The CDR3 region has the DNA TGTGCCTGGAGTGCAAGTCGTCTAAGGGGAAGAGAAAAACTGTTTTTT. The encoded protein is CAWSASRLRGREKLFF.

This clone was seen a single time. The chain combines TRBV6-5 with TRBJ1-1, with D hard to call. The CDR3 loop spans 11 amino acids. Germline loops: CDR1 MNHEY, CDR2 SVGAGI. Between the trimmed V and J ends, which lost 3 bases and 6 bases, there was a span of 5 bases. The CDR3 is CASSYVAEAFF. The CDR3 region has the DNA TGTGCCAGCAGTTATGTAGCTGAAGCTTTCTTT.

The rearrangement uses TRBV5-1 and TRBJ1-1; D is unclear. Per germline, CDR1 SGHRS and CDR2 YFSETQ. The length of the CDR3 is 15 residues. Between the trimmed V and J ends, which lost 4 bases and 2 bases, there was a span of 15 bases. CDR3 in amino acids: CASSETPNFNTEAFF. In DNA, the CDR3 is TGCGCCAGCAGCGAAACACCTAATTTTAACACTGAAGCTTTCTTT. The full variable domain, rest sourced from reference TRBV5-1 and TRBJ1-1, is KAGVTQTPRYLIKTRGQQVTLSCSPISGHRSVSWYQQTPGQGLQFLFEYFSETQRNKGNFPGRFSGRQFSNSRSEMNVSTLELGDSALYLCASSETPNFNTEAFFGQGTRLTVV.

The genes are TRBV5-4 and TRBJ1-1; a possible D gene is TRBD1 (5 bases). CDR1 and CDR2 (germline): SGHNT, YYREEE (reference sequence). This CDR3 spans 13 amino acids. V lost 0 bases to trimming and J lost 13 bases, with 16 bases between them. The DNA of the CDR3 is TGTGCCAGCAGCTTGGACAGGAGGTGGGATGGTTTCTTT. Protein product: CASSLDRRWDGFF.

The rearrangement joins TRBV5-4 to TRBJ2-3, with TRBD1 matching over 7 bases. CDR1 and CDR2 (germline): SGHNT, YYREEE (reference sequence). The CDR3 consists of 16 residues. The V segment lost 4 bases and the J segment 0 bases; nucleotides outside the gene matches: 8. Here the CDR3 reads CASSQPGQRSTDTQYF. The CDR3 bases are TGTGCCAGCAGCCAGCCGGGACAGAGAAGCACAGATACGCAGTATTTT.

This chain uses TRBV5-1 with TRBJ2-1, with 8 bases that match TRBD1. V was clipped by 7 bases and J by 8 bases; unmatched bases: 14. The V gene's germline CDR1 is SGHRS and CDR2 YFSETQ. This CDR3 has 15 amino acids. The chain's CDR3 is CASGQGQASYDEQFF. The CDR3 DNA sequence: TGCGCCAGCGGACAGGGCCAAGCCTCTTACGATGAGCAGTTCTTC.

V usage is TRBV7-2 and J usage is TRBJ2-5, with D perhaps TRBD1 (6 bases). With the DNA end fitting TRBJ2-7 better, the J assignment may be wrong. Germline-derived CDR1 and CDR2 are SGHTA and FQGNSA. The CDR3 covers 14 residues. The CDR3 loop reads CASSLSGAAYEQYF. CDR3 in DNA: TGTGCCAGCAGCTTATCAGGGGCCGCCTACGAGCAGTACTTC.

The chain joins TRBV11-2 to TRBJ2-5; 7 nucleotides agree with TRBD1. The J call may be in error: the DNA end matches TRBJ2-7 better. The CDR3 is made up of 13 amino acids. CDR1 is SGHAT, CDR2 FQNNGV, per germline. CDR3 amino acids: CASEGDSTYEQYF. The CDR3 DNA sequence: TGTGCCAGCGAGGGGGACAGCACCTACGAGCAGTACTTC.

CDR3 in amino acids: CASSSTYGAVPSRETQYF. The DNA of the CDR3 is TGTGCCAGCAGCTCGACTTATGGGGCAGTCCCTAGCAGAGAGACCCAGTACTTC. The chain uses TRBV11-1 and TRBJ2-5; D may correspond to TRBD1 or TRBD2 (5 bases each). The CDR3 loop spans 18 amino acids. Germline CDR1 reads SGHAT; CDR2 reads FQDESV (reference sequence). The ends were cut back, 4 bases at V and 4 bases at J, with 25 bases in the middle. The full variable domain, its missing parts supplied by reference TRBV11-1 and TRBJ2-5, is EAEVAQSPRYKITEKSQAVAFWCDPISGHATLYWYRQILGQGPELLVQFQDESVVDDSQLPKDRFSAERLKGVDSTLKIQPAELGDSAMYLCASSSTYGAVPSRETQYFGPGTRLLVL.

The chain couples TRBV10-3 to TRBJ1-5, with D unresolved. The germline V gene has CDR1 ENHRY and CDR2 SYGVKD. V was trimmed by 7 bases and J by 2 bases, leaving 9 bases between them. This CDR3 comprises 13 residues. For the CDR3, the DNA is TGTGCCATCAAAGGAGAGGGCAATCAGCCCCAGCATTTT. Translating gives CAIKGEGNQPQHF.

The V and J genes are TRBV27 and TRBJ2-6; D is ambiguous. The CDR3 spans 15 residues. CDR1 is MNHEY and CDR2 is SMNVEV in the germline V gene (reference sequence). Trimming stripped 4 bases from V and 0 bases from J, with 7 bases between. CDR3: CASSSSSSGANVLTF. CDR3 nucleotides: TGTGCCAGCAGTTCAAGTAGCTCTGGGGCCAACGTCCTGACTTTC.

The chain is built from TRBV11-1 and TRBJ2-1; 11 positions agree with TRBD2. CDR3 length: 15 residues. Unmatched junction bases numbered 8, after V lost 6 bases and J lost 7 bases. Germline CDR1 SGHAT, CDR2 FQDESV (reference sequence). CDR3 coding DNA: TGTGCCAGCAGACCACTAGCGGGAGCGGTAAATGAGCAGTTCTTC. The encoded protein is CASRPLAGAVNEQFF.

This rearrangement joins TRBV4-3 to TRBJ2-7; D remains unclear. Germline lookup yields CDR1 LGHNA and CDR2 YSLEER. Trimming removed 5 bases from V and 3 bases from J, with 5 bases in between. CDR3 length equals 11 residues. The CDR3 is CASSDFYEQYF. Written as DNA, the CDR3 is TGCGCCAGCAGCGACTTCTACGAGCAGTACTTC.

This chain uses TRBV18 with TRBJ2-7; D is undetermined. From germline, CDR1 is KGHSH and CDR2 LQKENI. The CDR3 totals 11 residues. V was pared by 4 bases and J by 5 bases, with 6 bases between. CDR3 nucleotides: TGTGCCAGCTCACGACGGGACGAGCAGTACTTC. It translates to CASSRRDEQYF. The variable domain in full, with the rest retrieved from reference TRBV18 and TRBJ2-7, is NAGVMQNPRHLVRRRGQEARLRCSPMKGHSHVYWYRQLPEEGLKFMVYLQKENIIDESGMPKERFSAEFPKEGPSILRIQQVVRGDSAAYFCASSRRDEQYFGPGTRLTVT.

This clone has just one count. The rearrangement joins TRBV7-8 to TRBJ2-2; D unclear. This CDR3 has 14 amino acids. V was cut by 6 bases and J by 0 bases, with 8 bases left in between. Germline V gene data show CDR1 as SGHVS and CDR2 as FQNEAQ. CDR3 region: CASRASANTGELFF. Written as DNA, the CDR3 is TGTGCCAGCAGGGCCTCCGCGAACACCGGGGAGCTGTTTTTT.

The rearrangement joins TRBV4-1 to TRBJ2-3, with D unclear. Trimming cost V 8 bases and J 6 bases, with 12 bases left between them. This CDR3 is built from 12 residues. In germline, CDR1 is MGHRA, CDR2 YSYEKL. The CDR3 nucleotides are TGCGCCAGCGGCCGGGTGGGTGATACGCAGTATTTT. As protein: CASGRVGDTQYF.

CDR3 DNA sequence: TGTGCCAGCAGCCCTGATGGGCGCCGCTACACCTTC. This codes for CASSPDGRRYTF. The genes are TRBV6-6 and TRBJ1-2, with D uncertain. V lost 6 bases to trimming and J lost 9 bases, with 14 bases between them. This CDR3 is 12 amino acids long. From germline, CDR1 is MNHNY and CDR2 SVGAGI (reference sequence).

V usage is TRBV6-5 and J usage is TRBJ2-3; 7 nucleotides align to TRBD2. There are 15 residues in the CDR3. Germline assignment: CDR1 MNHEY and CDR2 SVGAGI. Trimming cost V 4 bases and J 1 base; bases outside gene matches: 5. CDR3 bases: TGTGCCAGCAGTTTCGGGGGGACTGGCACAGATACGCAGTATTTT. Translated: CASSFGGTGTDTQYF.

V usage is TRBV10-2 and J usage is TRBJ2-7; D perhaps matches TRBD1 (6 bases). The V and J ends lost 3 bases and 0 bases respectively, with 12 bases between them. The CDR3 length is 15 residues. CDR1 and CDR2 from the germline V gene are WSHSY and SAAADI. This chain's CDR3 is CASSDWTASSYEQYF. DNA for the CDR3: TGCGCCAGCAGTGACTGGACAGCAAGCTCCTACGAGCAGTACTTC.

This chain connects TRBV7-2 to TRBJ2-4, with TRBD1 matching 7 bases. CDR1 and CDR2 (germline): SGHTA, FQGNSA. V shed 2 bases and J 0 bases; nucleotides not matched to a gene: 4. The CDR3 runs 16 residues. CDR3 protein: CASSLRTGLAKNIQYF. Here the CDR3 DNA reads TGTGCCAGCAGCTTACGGACAGGTCTAGCCAAAAACATTCAGTACTTC.